This T cell receptor beta chain was recovered during a study of shared clonotypes between healthy human individuals. For the study at large: The study used three CD4 naive, three CD4 memory, two CD8 naive and one CD8 memory plate per donor.

From germline, CDR1 is LNHNV and CDR2 YYDKDF (reference sequence). This CDR3 contains 15 residues. The V and J ends lost 1 base and 5 bases, in that order; junction bases with no gene match: 4. General observations from the study: Sequencing depth was expected to affect clonotype sharing among donors. Researchers sampled only blood; tissue repertoires likely differ. Some clonotypes were shared by all four sorted-subset donors, while others were not shared. The non-shared ones had lower generation probabilities than the shared ones.

Naive-designated CD8 cells lacked CD45RO, were positively enriched for CCR7, and omitted terminally differentiated effector memory CD45RA+ cells. To note about this clone: Its specificity is unknown.

Produced via immunoSEQ multiplex PCR; TCRdb's table is partial and in-frame only. Of some 630,000 clones listed, roughly 96% are singletons. The receptor's source is a young woman in good health. This chain connects TRBV15 to TRBJ2-7, with 11 bases that match TRBD1. Sequencing was done on a sample of naive CD8+ T cells sorted from blood. CDR3 region: CATSRGTGGGNEQYF. CDR3 nucleotide sequence: TGTGCCACCAGCAGAGGGACAGGGGGCGGGAACGAGCAGTACTTC.